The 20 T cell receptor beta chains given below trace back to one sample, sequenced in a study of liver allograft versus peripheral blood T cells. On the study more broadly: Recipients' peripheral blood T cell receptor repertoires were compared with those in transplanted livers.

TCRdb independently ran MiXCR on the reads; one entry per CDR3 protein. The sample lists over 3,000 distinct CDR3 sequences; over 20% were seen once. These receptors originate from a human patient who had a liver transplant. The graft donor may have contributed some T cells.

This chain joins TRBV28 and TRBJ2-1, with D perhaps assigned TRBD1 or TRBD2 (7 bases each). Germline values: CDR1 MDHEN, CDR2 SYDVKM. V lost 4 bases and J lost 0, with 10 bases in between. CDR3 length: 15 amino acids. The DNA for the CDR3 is TGTGCCAGCAGTTCAGGGGGGGGCTCCTACAATGAGCAGTTCTTC. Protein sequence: CASSSGGGSYNEQFF.

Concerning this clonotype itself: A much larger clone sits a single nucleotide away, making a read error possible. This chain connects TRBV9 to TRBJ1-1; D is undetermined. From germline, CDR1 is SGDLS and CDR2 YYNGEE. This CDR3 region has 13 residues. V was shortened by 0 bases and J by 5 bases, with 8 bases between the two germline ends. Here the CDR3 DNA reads TGTGCCAGCAGCGTAGGAGGGAGAACTGAAGCTTTCTTT. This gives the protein CASSVGGRTEAFF.

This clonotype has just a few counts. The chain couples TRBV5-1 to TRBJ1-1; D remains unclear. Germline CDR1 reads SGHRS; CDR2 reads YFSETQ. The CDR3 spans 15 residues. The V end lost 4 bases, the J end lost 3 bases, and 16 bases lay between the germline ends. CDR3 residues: CASSPGGTRYTEAFF. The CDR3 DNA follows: TGCGCCAGCAGCCCAGGAGGCACACGGTACACTGAAGCTTTCTTT.

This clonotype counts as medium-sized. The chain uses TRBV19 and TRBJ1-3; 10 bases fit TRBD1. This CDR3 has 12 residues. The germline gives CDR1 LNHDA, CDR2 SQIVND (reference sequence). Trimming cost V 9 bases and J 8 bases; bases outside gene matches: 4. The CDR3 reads CASSDRGYTIYF. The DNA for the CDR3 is TGTGCCAGCTCGGACAGGGGGTACACCATATATTTT.

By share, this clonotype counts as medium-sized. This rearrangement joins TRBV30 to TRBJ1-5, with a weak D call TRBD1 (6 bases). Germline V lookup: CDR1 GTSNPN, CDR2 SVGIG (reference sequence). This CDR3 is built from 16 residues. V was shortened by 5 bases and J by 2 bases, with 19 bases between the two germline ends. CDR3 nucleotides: TGTGCCTGGGGCTGGGGGGGCCTACACGGCAATCAGCCCCAGCATTTT. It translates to CAWGWGGLHGNQPQHF.

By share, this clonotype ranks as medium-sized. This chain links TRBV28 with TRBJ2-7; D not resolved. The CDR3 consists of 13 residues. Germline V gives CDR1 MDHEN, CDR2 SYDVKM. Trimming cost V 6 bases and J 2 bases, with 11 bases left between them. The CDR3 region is CASRGRFTYEQYF. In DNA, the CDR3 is TGTGCCAGCAGAGGACGGTTCACCTACGAGCAGTACTTC.

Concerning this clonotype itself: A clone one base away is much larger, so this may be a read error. CDR3 in amino acids: CASSLGQLSQPQHF. CDR3 coding DNA: TGTGCCAGCAGCTTGGGACAGCTGAGTCAGCCCCAGCATTTT. The chain joins TRBV6-5 to TRBJ1-5; 7 bases line up with TRBD1. Looked up from germline, CDR1 is MNHEY and CDR2 is SVGAGI. The CDR3 contains 14 residues. The V and J ends lost 6 bases and 6 bases, in that order; junction bases with no gene match: 8.

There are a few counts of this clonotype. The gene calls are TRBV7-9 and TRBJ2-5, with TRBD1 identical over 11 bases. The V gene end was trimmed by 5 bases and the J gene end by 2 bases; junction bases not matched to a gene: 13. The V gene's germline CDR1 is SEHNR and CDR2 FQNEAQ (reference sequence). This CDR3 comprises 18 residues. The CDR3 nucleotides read TGTGCCAGCAGCGGGCGGACAGGGGGCGCCGTCCGTCAAGAGACCCAGTACTTC. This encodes CASSGRTGGAVRQETQYF. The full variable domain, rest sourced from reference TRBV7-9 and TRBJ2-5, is DTGVSQNPRHKITKRGQNVTFRCDPISEHNRLYWYRQTLGQGPEFLTYFQNEAQLEKSRLLSDRFSAERPKGSFSTLEIQRTEQGDSAMYLCASSGRTGGAVRQETQYFGPGTRLLVL.

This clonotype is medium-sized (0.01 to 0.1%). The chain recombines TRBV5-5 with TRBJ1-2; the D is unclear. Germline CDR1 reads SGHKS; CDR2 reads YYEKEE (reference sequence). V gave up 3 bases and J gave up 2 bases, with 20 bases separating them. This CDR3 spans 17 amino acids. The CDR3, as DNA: TGTGCCAGCAGCTCCCGGCTGGGTTGGCAGCCCAACTATGGCTACACCTTC. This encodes CASSSRLGWQPNYGYTF.

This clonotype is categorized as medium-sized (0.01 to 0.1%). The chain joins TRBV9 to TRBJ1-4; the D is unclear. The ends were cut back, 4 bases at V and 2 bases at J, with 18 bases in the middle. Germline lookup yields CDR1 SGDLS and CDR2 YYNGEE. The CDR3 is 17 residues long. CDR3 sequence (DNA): TGTGCCAGCAGCCCTCATCTCGTTAGGAGGACTAATGAAAAACTGTTTTTT. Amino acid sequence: CASSPHLVRRTNEKLFF. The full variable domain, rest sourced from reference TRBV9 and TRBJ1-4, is DSGVTQTPKHLITATGQRVTLRCSPRSGDLSVYWYQQSLDQGLQFLIQYYNGEERAKGNILERFSAQQFPDLHSELNLSSLELGDSALYFCASSPHLVRRTNEKLFFGSGTQLSVL.

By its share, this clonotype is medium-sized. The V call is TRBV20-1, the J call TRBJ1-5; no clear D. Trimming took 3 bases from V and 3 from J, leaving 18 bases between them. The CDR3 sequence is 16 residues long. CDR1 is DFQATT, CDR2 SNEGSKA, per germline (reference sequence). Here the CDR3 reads CSASHIASVFNQPQHF. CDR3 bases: TGCAGTGCTAGCCATATCGCCAGTGTCTTCAATCAGCCCCAGCATTTT.

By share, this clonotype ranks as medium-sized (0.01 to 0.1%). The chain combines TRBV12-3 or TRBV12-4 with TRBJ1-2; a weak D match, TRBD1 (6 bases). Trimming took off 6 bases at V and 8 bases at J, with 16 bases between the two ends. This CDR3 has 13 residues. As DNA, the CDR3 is TGTGCCAGCAGCGTACAGGGTCGGCCGGGCTACACCTTC. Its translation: CASSVQGRPGYTF.

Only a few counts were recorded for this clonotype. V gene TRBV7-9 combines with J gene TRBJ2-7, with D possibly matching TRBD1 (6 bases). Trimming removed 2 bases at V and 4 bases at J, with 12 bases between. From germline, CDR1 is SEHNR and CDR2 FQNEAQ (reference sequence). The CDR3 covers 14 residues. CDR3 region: CASSLRAGAYEQYF. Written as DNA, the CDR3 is TGTGCCAGCAGCTTACGGGCAGGGGCTTACGAGCAGTACTTC.

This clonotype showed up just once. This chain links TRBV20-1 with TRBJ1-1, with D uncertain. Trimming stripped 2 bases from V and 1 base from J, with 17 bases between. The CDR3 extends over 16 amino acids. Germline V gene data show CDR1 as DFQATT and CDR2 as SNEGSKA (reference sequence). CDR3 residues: CSARSHLTTRNTEAFF. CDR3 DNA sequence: TGCAGTGCTAGATCTCATTTGACCACCCGGAACACTGAAGCTTTCTTT.

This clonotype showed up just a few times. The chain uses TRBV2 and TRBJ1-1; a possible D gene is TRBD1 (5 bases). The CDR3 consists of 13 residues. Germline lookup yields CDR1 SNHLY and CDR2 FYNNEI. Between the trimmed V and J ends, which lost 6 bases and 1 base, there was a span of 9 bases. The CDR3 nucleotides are TGTGCCAGCAGGGGGACGGAGAACACTGAAGCTTTCTTT. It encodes CASRGTENTEAFF.

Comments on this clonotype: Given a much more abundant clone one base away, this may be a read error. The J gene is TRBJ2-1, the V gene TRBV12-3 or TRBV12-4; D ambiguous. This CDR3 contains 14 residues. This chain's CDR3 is CASGLTGNYNEQSF. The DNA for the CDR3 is TGTGCTAGTGGTTTGACCGGTAACTACAATGAGCAGTCCTTC.

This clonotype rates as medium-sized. CDR3 bases: TGCAGTGCTAGAGAATACAGGCTTACTAATGAAAAACTGTTTTTT. Protein sequence: CSAREYRLTNEKLFF. V is TRBV20-1 and J is TRBJ1-4; the D gene is possibly TRBD1 (5 bases). The CDR3 is 15 amino acids. V dropped 0 bases and J dropped 2 bases, with 10 bases sitting between them. Germline V gives CDR1 DFQATT, CDR2 SNEGSKA (reference sequence).

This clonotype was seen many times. As DNA, the CDR3 is TGTGCCAGCAGTGACATCGGACAGGGAGGCAGGCCCTACTTC. This encodes CASSDIGQGGRPYF. The chain couples TRBV6-1 to TRBJ2-7, with TRBD1 matching 8 bases. The CDR3 runs to 14 residues. In germline, CDR1 is MNHNS, CDR2 SASEGT. The junction had 14 bases not matched to a gene; V was cut back by 3 bases and J by 13 bases.

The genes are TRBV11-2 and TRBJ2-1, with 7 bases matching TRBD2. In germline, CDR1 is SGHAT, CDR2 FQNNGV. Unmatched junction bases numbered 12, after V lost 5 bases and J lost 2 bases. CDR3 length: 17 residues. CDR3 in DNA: TGTGCCAGCAGCGCCCGAGGGGCGGGAGTAACCTACAATGAGCAGTTCTTC. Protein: CASSARGAGVTYNEQFF.

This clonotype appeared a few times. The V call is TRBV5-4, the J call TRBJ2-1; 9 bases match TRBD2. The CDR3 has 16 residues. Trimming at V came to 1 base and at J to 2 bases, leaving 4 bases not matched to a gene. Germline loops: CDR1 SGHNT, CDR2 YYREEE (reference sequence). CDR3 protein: CASSLWAGGPYNEQFF. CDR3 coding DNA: TGTGCCAGCAGCTTGTGGGCGGGGGGGCCCTACAATGAGCAGTTCTTC.